One sample yielded the 10 T cell receptor beta chains listed below, sequenced in a study of blood T cell repertoires in COVID-19. Sequencing was performed with immunoSEQ multiplex PCR; in TCRdb, only in-frame clones are kept and a portion is missing. This repertoire shows 250,000 or so clones, 91% found once; its top ten account for 0.95% to 1.5%. The source material was PBMCs or T cells enriched from blood (not recorded which). The receptors were sampled from a human donor in a cohort exposed to, infected with or recovered from COVID-19 (not recorded which). The donor label of this sample is uncertain.

This sequence joins TRBV6-5 and TRBJ1-1; D not certain. Trimming shortened V by 6 bases and J by 1 base, and 9 bases separated the two germline ends. In germline, CDR1 is MNHEY, CDR2 SVGAGI. CDR3 length: 13 amino acids. CDR3 in amino acids: CASRVGENTEAFF. CDR3 DNA: TGTGCCAGCAGGGTAGGAGAGAACACTGAAGCTTTCTTT.

The chain links TRBV9 to TRBJ2-7, with a weak D call TRBD1 (7 bases). Trimming shortened V by 1 base and J by 6 bases, and 11 bases separated the two germline ends. This CDR3 comprises 13 residues. Germline assignment: CDR1 SGDLS and CDR2 YYNGEE. CDR3 loop: CASSVRQGGEQYF. DNA of the CDR3: TGTGCCAGCAGCGTAAGACAGGGAGGCGAGCAGTACTTC.

The chain couples TRBV20-1 to TRBJ1-3; a weak D match, TRBD1 (5 bases). Germline V CDR1 and CDR2: DFQATT, SNEGSKA (reference sequence). Trimming took 3 bases from V and 1 from J, leaving 13 bases between them. There are 15 residues in the CDR3. Written as DNA, the CDR3 is TGCAGTGCTAGTGGATGGGGGGGATCTGGAAACACCATATATTTT. Protein product: CSASGWGGSGNTIYF.

V is TRBV27 and J is TRBJ2-5; 14 positions agree with TRBD2. The CDR3 contains 16 residues. The germline CDR1 and CDR2 sequences are MNHEY and SMNVEV (reference sequence). Unmatched junction bases numbered 6, after V lost 5 bases and J lost 4 bases. CDR3 sequence: CASSQTSGGDRETQYF. The CDR3 DNA is TGTGCCAGCAGTCAGACTAGCGGGGGGGATCGAGAGACCCAGTACTTC.

Notes on this clone: The sample contains more than one DNA sequence encoding this CDR3. V gene TRBV7-2 combines with J gene TRBJ1-1, with a tentative D call TRBD1 (6 bases). The CDR3 runs 13 residues. Germline assignment: CDR1 SGHTA and CDR2 FQGNSA. With 3 bases removed from V and 1 base from J, the gap between germline ends came to 6 bases. The DNA for the CDR3 is TGTGCCAGCAGCTTGACAGGGAACACTGAAGCTTTCTTT. This encodes CASSLTGNTEAFF.

The chain is built from TRBV7-2 and TRBJ1-5; D not resolved. The CDR3 contains 15 residues. V gave up 1 base and J gave up 0 bases, with 7 bases separating them. CDR1 and CDR2 (germline): SGHTA, FQGNSA. The CDR3 is CASSLVADSNQPQHF. The DNA of the CDR3 is TGTGCCAGCAGCTTAGTGGCGGATAGCAATCAGCCCCAGCATTTT.

The CDR3 sequence is CASSLRRVAGELFF. In DNA form, the CDR3 reads TGTGCCAGCAGCCTCCGGAGGGTGGCCGGGGAGCTGTTTTTT. The rearrangement uses TRBV11-2 and TRBJ2-2, with a weak D call TRBD2 (6 bases). The germline V gene has CDR1 SGHAT and CDR2 FQNNGV. The CDR3 has 14 amino acids. The germline V and J ends were trimmed by 5 bases and 6 bases, with 13 bases remaining between them.

The chain combines TRBV12-5 with TRBJ2-5; 11 bases map to TRBD2. This CDR3 spans 19 amino acids. Germline CDR1 and CDR2: LGHNT and FRNRAP. V shed 0 bases, J shed 3 bases, and the junction held 12 bases outside the gene matches. The CDR3 DNA sequence: TGTGCTAGTGGTTTGGTACGTGGTTGGTCGACTAGCGGGGAAGAGACCCAGTACTTC. It yields the protein CASGLVRGWSTSGEETQYF. The whole variable domain, filled in from reference TRBV12-5 and TRBJ2-5, reads DARVTQTPRHKVTEMGQEVTMRCQPILGHNTVFWYRQTMMQGLELLAYFRNRAPLDDSGMPKDRFSAEMPDATLATLKIQPSEPRDSAVYFCASGLVRGWSTSGEETQYFGPGTRLLVL.

This chain links TRBV13 with TRBJ1-1; D is perhaps TRBD1 (5 bases). CDR1 is PRHDT and CDR2 is FYEKMQ in the germline V gene (reference sequence). This CDR3 is built from 17 residues. V lost 4 bases and J 3 bases, leaving 21 bases between the germline ends. The CDR3 protein is CASSSDTEPQFYTEAFF. The CDR3 DNA follows: TGTGCCAGCAGCTCGGACACGGAGCCTCAATTTTACACTGAAGCTTTCTTT.

The V and J genes are TRBV4-3 and TRBJ2-1; TRBD2 might be the D (7 bases). The germline V gene encodes CDR1 LGHNA and CDR2 YSLEER. The CDR3 spans 18 residues. The V end was cut by 0 bases, the J end by 2 bases, with 17 bases between. CDR3 bases: TGCGCCAGCAGCCAAGATCCCGCGAGAGGGGGGGCCTACAATGAGCAGTTCTTC. It yields the protein CASSQDPARGGAYNEQFF.